Below, 16 T cell receptor beta chains from the same sample are listed, as sequenced in a study of blood T cell repertoires in COVID-19 (dated by TCRdb to 2018 to 2021). Receptors were amplified or captured by the immunoSEQ multiplex PCR assay. Not all clones reach the TCRdb copy of this immuneACCESS table, which keeps in-frame sequences only. Checked studies attribute under half of the gap to unresolved V genes and leave the rest unexplained. The sample contains under 200,000 clones, approximately 80% of them found a single time. Roughly 2.9% of the sample rests with the top ten. The sample taken for sequencing was peripheral blood. The source is a woman aged 55-75 years with acute or convalescent COVID-19.

The chain joins TRBV6-5 to TRBJ1-1; D is ambiguous. Per the germline V gene, CDR1 is MNHEY and CDR2 is SVGAGI. This CDR3 region has 15 residues. Deletions cut 0 bases from V and 4 bases from J, with 12 bases between. The DNA of the CDR3 is TGTGCCAGCAGTTACTCTCGTCGGTTGGTCACTGAAGCTTTCTTT. Its translation is CASSYSRRLVTEAFF.

The chain carries TRBV19 and TRBJ2-3; maybe TRBD2 (7 bases). The germline CDR1 and CDR2 sequences are LNHDA and SQIVND (reference sequence). With 5 bases removed from V and 4 bases from J, the gap between germline ends came to 13 bases. The length of the CDR3 is 14 residues. The CDR3 spells CASSWGGAPDTQYF. CDR3 coding DNA: TGTGCCAGTAGTTGGGGGGGGGCCCCAGATACGCAGTATTTT.

This CDR3 is CASSRLAGVPQETQYF. CDR3 bases: TGTGCCAGCAGCCGACTAGCGGGGGTACCTCAAGAGACCCAGTACTTC. The rearrangement links TRBV3-1 (or the pseudogene TRBV3-2) to TRBJ2-5; 12 bases fit TRBD2. Trimming at V came to 4 bases and at J to 2 bases, leaving 5 bases not matched to a gene. The germline V gene has CDR1 LGHDT and CDR2 YNNKEL (reference sequence). This CDR3 is built from 16 residues.

This rearrangement joins TRBV6-2 or TRBV6-3 to TRBJ2-5; possible D gene TRBD2, 6 bases. The germline V gene has CDR1 MNHEY and CDR2 SVGEGT. Deletions cut 5 bases from V and 2 bases from J, with 24 bases between. This CDR3 has 18 residues. In nucleotides, the CDR3 is TGTGCCAGCAGTACTTACGGGAGAGACCCAGCTTCACAAGAGACCCAGTACTTC. It is translated as CASSTYGRDPASQETQYF.

The V gene is TRBV6-5, the J gene TRBJ2-7; D may be TRBD2 (6 bases). Trimming removed 5 bases at V and 1 base at J, with 12 bases between. The CDR3 length is 14 residues. The germline V gene encodes CDR1 MNHEY and CDR2 SVGAGI. The CDR3 DNA follows: TGTGCCAGCAGTCCTCGCGGGGTATCCTACGAGCAGTACTTC. It is translated as CASSPRGVSYEQYF.

This clone was counted a few times. V and J are TRBV27 and TRBJ2-2; no clear D gene. The CDR3 length is 14 residues. Germline V gene data show CDR1 as MNHEY and CDR2 as SMNVEV (reference sequence). Trimming removed 5 bases at V and 4 bases at J, with 11 bases between. In nucleotides, the CDR3 is TGTGCCAGCAGTCCCCCCTTCGGCACCGGGGAGCTGTTTTTT. This translates into CASSPPFGTGELFF.

J is TRBJ2-7 and V is TRBV29-1; D is perhaps TRBD2 (6 bases). Deletions cut 4 bases from V and 3 bases from J, with 13 bases between. This CDR3 is built from 13 residues. Germline CDR1 and CDR2: SQVTM and ANQGSEA. Here the CDR3 reads CSVGLGGGYEQYF. CDR3 coding DNA: TGCAGCGTTGGATTGGGGGGAGGCTACGAGCAGTACTTC.

This clone showed up just once. The chain couples TRBV24-1 to TRBJ1-5; TRBD1 matches at 10 bases. The CDR3 runs 16 residues. Germline loops: CDR1 KGHDR, CDR2 SFDVKD. Trimming took 3 bases from V and 3 from J; bases not matched to a gene: 4. In DNA, the CDR3 is TGTGCCACCAGTGATCCGGGACAGGGGCCCAATCAGCCCCAGCATTTT. Translated, it gives CATSDPGQGPNQPQHF.

This chain links TRBV6-5 with TRBJ1-1, with no clear D. Trimming took off 7 bases at V and 5 bases at J, with 17 bases between the two ends. The CDR3 covers 14 residues. In germline, CDR1 is MNHEY, CDR2 SVGAGI. CDR3 protein: CASKGGRPRTEAFF. As DNA, the CDR3 is TGTGCCAGCAAAGGCGGGCGACCGCGGACTGAAGCTTTCTTT.

The V and J genes are TRBV6-5 and TRBJ1-1, with D unclear. Trimming shortened V by 2 bases and J by 0 bases, and 4 bases separated the two germline ends. In germline, CDR1 is MNHEY, CDR2 SVGAGI. The CDR3 spans 13 residues. The CDR3 region is CASSYELNTEAFF. CDR3 DNA sequence: TGTGCCAGCAGTTACGAGCTGAACACTGAAGCTTTCTTT.

The genes are TRBV7-2 and TRBJ2-7; 10 bases are a match to TRBD1. Germline trimming cut 5 bases from V and 0 bases from J; bases unmatched to any gene: 4. This CDR3 has 15 residues. CDR1 is SGHTA, CDR2 FQGNSA, per germline. CDR3 amino acids: CASSLGQGDSYEQYF. CDR3 in DNA: TGTGCCAGCAGCCTAGGACAGGGGGACTCCTACGAGCAGTACTTC.

The V gene is TRBV19, the J gene TRBJ1-5; 10 bases line up with TRBD1. Germline lookup yields CDR1 LNHDA and CDR2 SQIVND (reference sequence). The CDR3 covers 14 residues. Trimming took 10 bases from V and 6 from J; bases not matched to a gene: 9. The CDR3 nucleotides read TGTGCCACCCCCCGGGACAGGGGTGCTCAGCCCCAGCATTTT. It is translated as CATPRDRGAQPQHF.

The chain uses TRBV27 and TRBJ1-2; a possible D gene is TRBD1 (5 bases). Trimming shortened V by 5 bases and J by 6 bases, and 19 bases separated the two germline ends. This CDR3 contains 15 residues. Per the germline V gene, CDR1 is MNHEY and CDR2 is SMNVEV (reference sequence). Here the CDR3 DNA reads TGTGCCAGCAGTCCGCGGGGCAGAGAACACGATGGCTACACCTTC. It specifies CASSPRGREHDGYTF.

The V gene is TRBV7-2, the J gene TRBJ2-5; a weak D match, TRBD1 (6 bases). From germline, CDR1 is SGHTA and CDR2 FQGNSA. This CDR3 spans 16 amino acids. Trimming removed 1 base from V and 5 bases from J, with 17 bases in between. CDR3 sequence reads: CASSLGWQGSGETQYF. The CDR3 DNA sequence: TGTGCCAGCAGCTTAGGGTGGCAGGGGAGTGGCGAGACCCAGTACTTC.

The V and J genes are TRBV4-3 and TRBJ2-3; 10 nucleotides align to TRBD1. The CDR3 loop spans 15 amino acids. Germline V CDR1 and CDR2: LGHNA, YSLEER. Losses at the gene ends were 8 bases for V and 3 bases for J; bases not matched to a gene: 8. CDR3 DNA: TGCGCCAGCGGCCTAGGGACAGGGGATACAGATACGCAGTATTTT. It encodes CASGLGTGDTDTQYF.

V usage is TRBV19 and J usage is TRBJ1-1; 9 nucleotides agree with TRBD1. Per the germline V gene, CDR1 is LNHDA and CDR2 is SQIVND (reference sequence). V was pared by 7 bases and J by 0 bases, with 12 bases of the junction left unmatched. This CDR3 is 17 amino acids long. In DNA form, the CDR3 reads TGTGCCAGTACCATCTCCGGGACAGGGAGAATGAACACTGAAGCTTTCTTT. Translation: CASTISGTGRMNTEAFF.